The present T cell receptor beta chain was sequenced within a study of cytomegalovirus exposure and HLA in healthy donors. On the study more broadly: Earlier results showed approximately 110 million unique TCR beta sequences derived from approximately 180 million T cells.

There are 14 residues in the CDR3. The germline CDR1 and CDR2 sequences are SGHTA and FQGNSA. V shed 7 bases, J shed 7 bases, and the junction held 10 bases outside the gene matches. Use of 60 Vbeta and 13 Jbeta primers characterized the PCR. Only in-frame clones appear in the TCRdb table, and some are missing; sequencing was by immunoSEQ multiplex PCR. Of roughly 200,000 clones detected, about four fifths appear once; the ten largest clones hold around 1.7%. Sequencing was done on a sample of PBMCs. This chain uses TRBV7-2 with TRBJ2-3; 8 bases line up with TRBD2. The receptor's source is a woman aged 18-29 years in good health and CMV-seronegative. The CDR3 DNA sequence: TGTGCCAGCACCCCGGGGGGGGCTATAAATACGCAGTATTTT. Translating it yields CASTPGGAINTQYF. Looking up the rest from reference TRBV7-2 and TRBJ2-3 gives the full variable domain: GAGVSQSPSNKVTEKGKDVELRCDPISGHTALYWYRQSLGQGLEFLIYFQGNSAPDKSGLPSDRFSAERTGGSVSTLTIQRTQQEDSAVYLCASTPGGAINTQYFGPGTRLTVL.